This T cell receptor beta chain appears in the sequencing data of a study of shared clonotypes between healthy human individuals. About the study: Ranging from 18 to 49 in age, donors were a couple of women and a few men.

The germline CDR1 and CDR2 sequences are SGHTA and FQGTGA. This CDR3 is built from 14 residues. V lost 3 bases and J lost 5; bases outside the gene matches: 7. TCRdb's copy holds only in-frame clones and misses some; the assay was immunoSEQ multiplex PCR. The sample consists of about 1 million clones, around 78% of them appearing once. This rearrangement joins TRBV7-3 to TRBJ2-7; 7 bases are a match to TRBD2. The sequence was obtained from a man between 18 and 29 years old in good health. Some clones in this sample may be carry-over from other donors' samples. The material sequenced was memory CD4+ T cells from PBMCs. The subset was: CD45RA-negative fraction. CDR3 in DNA: TGTGCCAGCAGCTTGGGGACCAGCGGGGACGAGCAGTACTTC. It codes for CASSLGTSGDEQYF.